These 22 T cell receptor beta chains were sequenced from one sample in a study of molecular identifiers for immune sequencing clone quantification. TCRdb re-called the PCR reads through MiXCR, storing one row per CDR3 protein. The data contain a few hundred thousand distinct CDR3 sequences, roughly 26% of them seen just once; the ten biggest clones take up around 0.76%. Source material: naive CD8+ T cells from blood, with Jurkat cell RNA spiked in. Subset described: FACS-sorted CD8+CD4-CCR7+CD45RA+ naive T cells. The receptors originated from a human donor in good health. Some libraries in this study had Jurkat cell RNA spiked in.

This clonotype was detected many times. This chain uses TRBV2 with TRBJ2-5, with TRBD2 matching over 10 bases. The CDR3 spans 16 residues. Losses at the gene ends were 8 bases for V and 6 bases for J; bases not matched to a gene: 15. Germline V gives CDR1 SNHLY, CDR2 FYNNEI. CDR3 protein: CASETPSGGAVKTQYF. DNA for the CDR3: TGTGCCAGCGAAACTCCGAGCGGGGGGGCCGTAAAGACCCAGTACTTC.

This clonotype was detected many times. V and J are TRBV7-8 and TRBJ2-3, with 10 bases matching TRBD2. The germline V gene has CDR1 SGHVS and CDR2 FQNEAQ. Trimming at V came to 1 base and at J to 4 bases, leaving 5 bases not matched to a gene. The CDR3 has 16 residues. CDR3 sequence reads: CASSLVAAGGSDTQYF. The CDR3 coding sequence is TGTGCCAGCAGCTTAGTCGCAGCGGGGGGGTCAGATACGCAGTATTTT.

The chain uses TRBV12-3 or TRBV12-4 and TRBJ1-6, with D uncertain. This CDR3 comprises 14 residues. The V gene lost 7 bases and the J gene lost 10 bases, with 17 bases spanning the gap. The CDR3 DNA follows: TGTGCCAGCACCGACACAGAGGGTTACTCACCCCTCCACTTT. Translation: CASTDTEGYSPLHF.

This clonotype was observed at least ten times. The chain uses TRBV14 and TRBJ1-2; unclear D gene. This CDR3 contains 13 residues. V lost 1 base and J 6 bases, leaving 9 bases between the germline ends. Germline CDR1 is SGHDN and CDR2 is FVKESK. The CDR3 DNA is TGTGCCAGCAGCCAAGTAGGAGGAAATGGCTACACCTTC. It is translated as CASSQVGGNGYTF.

This clonotype was recorded a few times. The chain employs TRBV5-1 and TRBJ2-7; D remains unclear. The CDR3 extends over 15 amino acids. Trimming cost V 0 bases and J 3 bases, with 13 bases left between them. Germline V gene data show CDR1 as SGHRS and CDR2 as YFSETQ. DNA for the CDR3: TGCGCCAGCAGCTTGGACTCGGACGGGTTCTACGAGCAGTACTTC. Encoded protein: CASSLDSDGFYEQYF. Supplemented by reference TRBV5-1 and TRBJ2-7, the full variable domain reads KAGVTQTPRYLIKTRGQQVTLSCSPISGHRSVSWYQQTPGQGLQFLFEYFSETQRNKGNFPGRFSGRQFSNSRSEMNVSTLELGDSALYLCASSLDSDGFYEQYFGPGTRLTVT.

This clonotype was counted at least ten times. J is TRBJ2-7 and V is TRBV27; either TRBD1 or TRBD2 may supply D (5 bases each). The CDR3 has 15 amino acids. Per germline, CDR1 MNHEY and CDR2 SMNVEV (reference sequence). V lost 3 bases and J lost 0, with 12 bases in between. The CDR3 DNA is TGTGCCAGCAGTTTGGCCGGGACGCTCTCCTACGAGCAGTACTTC. Protein: CASSLAGTLSYEQYF.

Concerning this clonotype itself: An end of the junction does not agree with germline; a read error may underlie this. The chain has TRBV4-1 and TRBJ2-7, with 9 bases matching TRBD2. CDR3 size: 15 residues. The V gene's germline CDR1 is MGHRA and CDR2 YSYEKL. CDR3: CASSQGLAGSYGQYF. In DNA form, the CDR3 reads TGCGCCAGCAGCCAGGGACTAGCAGGATCCTACGGGCAGTACTTC.

This chain joins TRBV6-2 or TRBV6-3 and TRBJ2-3; the match to TRBD1 covers 9 bases. This CDR3 comprises 17 residues. Unmatched junction bases numbered 10, after V lost 0 bases and J lost 6 bases. Germline loops: CDR1 MNHEY, CDR2 SVGEGT. CDR3 sequence: CASSYSDRGFPFDTQYF. For the CDR3, the DNA is TGTGCCAGCAGTTACTCGGACAGGGGATTTCCTTTCGATACGCAGTATTTT.

The chain is built from TRBV7-8 and TRBJ2-2; 9 bases line up with TRBD1. The length of the CDR3 is 17 residues. The J segment lost 8 bases and the V segment lost 6 bases, leaving 16 bases of the junction unmatched. Germline loops: CDR1 SGHVS, CDR2 FQNEAQ. DNA of the CDR3: TGTGCCAGCAGTCCGGAGTTGGACAGGGGAATTTTGGGGGAGCTGTTTTTT. The encoded protein is CASSPELDRGILGELFF.

This clonotype was counted only a few times. The chain has TRBV7-9 and TRBJ2-7; 7 bases line up with TRBD1. The ends lost 4 bases at V and 2 bases at J; junction bases unmatched: 5. The CDR3 sequence is 14 residues long. Germline lookup yields CDR1 SEHNR and CDR2 FQNEAQ (reference sequence). CDR3 sequence reads: CASSYGQAAYEQYF. The CDR3 DNA reads as TGTGCCAGCAGCTACGGACAGGCTGCCTACGAGCAGTACTTC.

This clonotype was counted at least ten times. V gene TRBV30 combines with J gene TRBJ2-6, with 7 bases that match TRBD1. From germline, CDR1 is GTSNPN and CDR2 SVGIG (reference sequence). Trimming cost V 3 bases and J 4 bases; bases outside gene matches: 9. The CDR3 contains 16 residues. The chain's CDR3 is CAWSGIQGSGANVLTF. The CDR3 DNA reads TGTGCCTGGAGCGGAATACAGGGGAGCGGGGCCAACGTCCTGACTTTC.

This rearrangement joins TRBV20-1 to TRBJ2-7, with 9 bases fitting TRBD1. Trimming at V came to 6 bases and at J to 3 bases, leaving 12 bases not matched to a gene. Germline loops: CDR1 DFQATT, CDR2 SNEGSKA (reference sequence). The CDR3 extends over 15 amino acids. CDR3 DNA sequence: TGCAGTGCAAATTCCCCCGGGACAGGGAGCTACGAGCAGTACTTC. It codes for CSANSPGTGSYEQYF.

This clonotype was observed at least ten times. This chain joins TRBV4-1 and TRBJ2-7, with TRBD1 matching over 7 bases. Germline CDR1 is MGHRA and CDR2 is YSYEKL. The CDR3 runs 15 residues. The trim removed 2 bases at V and 3 bases at J, leaving 7 bases unmatched. The CDR3 sequence: CASSQTTGTGYEQYF. Here the CDR3 DNA reads TGCGCCAGCAGCCAAACGACAGGGACGGGCTACGAGCAGTACTTC.

A few counts support this clonotype. The J gene is TRBJ2-5, the V gene TRBV18; 11 nucleotides match TRBD1. The CDR3 loop spans 15 amino acids. J gave up 1 base and V 6 bases, and 4 bases lay outside the gene matches. Germline V CDR1 and CDR2: KGHSH, LQKENI. CDR3 in amino acids: CASSTDRGRQETQYF. The CDR3 bases are TGTGCCAGCTCGACGGACAGGGGGCGCCAAGAGACCCAGTACTTC.

The J gene is TRBJ2-7, the V gene TRBV20-1; TRBD2 agrees at 8 bases. V shed 4 bases, J shed 0 bases, and the junction held 8 bases outside the gene matches. CDR1 DFQATT and CDR2 SNEGSKA come from the germline V gene (reference sequence). The CDR3 sequence is 15 residues long. The CDR3 here is CSAIYPGGTSYEQYF. In DNA, the CDR3 is TGCAGTGCTATTTACCCGGGGGGGACCTCCTACGAGCAGTACTTC.

J is TRBJ1-4 and V is TRBV2; perhaps TRBD1 as D (5 bases). V was cut by 7 bases and J by 7 bases, with 19 bases left in between. The V gene's germline CDR1 is SNHLY and CDR2 FYNNEI. The CDR3 runs 15 residues. Here the CDR3 DNA reads TGTGCCAGCACCACCCTCTGGGGGGAGAGTGAAAAACTGTTTTTT. Translated, it gives CASTTLWGESEKLFF.

This clonotype was picked up many times. V is TRBV12-3 or TRBV12-4 and J is TRBJ2-3, with D hard to call. The V end was cut by 3 bases, the J end by 0 bases, with 16 bases between. The CDR3 has 17 residues. This chain's CDR3 is CASSFSLFLTSTDTQYF. DNA of the CDR3: TGTGCCAGCAGTTTTTCGCTGTTTCTGACGAGCACAGATACGCAGTATTTT.

This clonotype was detected ten times or more. The chain couples TRBV4-3 to TRBJ2-5, with a possible D match to TRBD2 (6 bases). Germline lookup yields CDR1 LGHNA and CDR2 YSLEER. V lost 7 bases and J 6 bases, leaving 18 bases between the germline ends. The length of the CDR3 is 14 residues. The chain's CDR3 is CASKPGAGTKTQYF. In DNA form, the CDR3 reads TGCGCCAGCAAACCGGGAGCCGGCACGAAGACCCAGTACTTC.

This clonotype has more than one count but fewer than ten. The V call is TRBV10-3, the J call TRBJ2-3; D is unclear. Germline CDR1 is ENHRY and CDR2 is SYGVKD. Trimming took 0 bases from V and 0 from J, leaving 10 bases between them. This CDR3 contains 16 residues. The CDR3 region has the DNA TGTGCCATCAGTGAGTCACAAGGGTACAGCACAGATACGCAGTATTTT. It yields the protein CAISESQGYSTDTQYF.

This clonotype was recorded a few times. One end of the junction fails to match germline, which may point to a read error. The CDR3 nucleotides are TGTGCCAGCAGTGAAGGCAGGGGGCTTGGAGACACCATATATTTT. This encodes CASSEGRGLGDTIYF. The chain couples TRBV2 to TRBJ1-3, with 8 bases aligning to TRBD1. This CDR3 has 15 amino acids. Looked up from germline, CDR1 is SNHLY and CDR2 is FYNNEI.

This sequence joins TRBV30 and TRBJ2-3, with 11 bases matching TRBD1. Germline trimming cut 0 bases from V and 5 bases from J; bases unmatched to any gene: 1. This CDR3 is built from 14 residues. Germline CDR1 GTSNPN, CDR2 SVGIG (reference sequence). DNA of the CDR3: TGTGCCTGGAGTGTGGGACAGGGGGGAGATACGCAGTATTTT. Its translation: CAWSVGQGGDTQYF.

This clonotype has only a few counts. The rearrangement joins TRBV14 to TRBJ2-7; 7 bases align to TRBD1. The germline CDR1 and CDR2 sequences are SGHDN and FVKESK. The CDR3 runs to 15 residues. The junction had 9 bases not matched to a gene; V was cut back by 3 bases and J by 4 bases. In nucleotides, the CDR3 is TGTGCCAGCAGCCATATAGGGGGCATGGGATACGAGCAGTACTTC. Its translation is CASSHIGGMGYEQYF.